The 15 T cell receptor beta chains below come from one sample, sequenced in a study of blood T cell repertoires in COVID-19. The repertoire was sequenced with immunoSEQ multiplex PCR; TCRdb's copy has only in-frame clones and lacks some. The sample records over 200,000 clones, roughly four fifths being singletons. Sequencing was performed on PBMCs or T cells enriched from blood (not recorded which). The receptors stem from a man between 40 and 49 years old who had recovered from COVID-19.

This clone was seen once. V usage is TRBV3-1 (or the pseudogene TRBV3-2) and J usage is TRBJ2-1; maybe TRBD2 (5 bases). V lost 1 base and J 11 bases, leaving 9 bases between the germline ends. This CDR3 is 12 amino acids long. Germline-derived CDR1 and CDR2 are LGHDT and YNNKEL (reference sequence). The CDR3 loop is CASSQGLAQQFF. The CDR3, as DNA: TGTGCCAGCAGCCAAGGGCTAGCCCAGCAGTTCTTC.

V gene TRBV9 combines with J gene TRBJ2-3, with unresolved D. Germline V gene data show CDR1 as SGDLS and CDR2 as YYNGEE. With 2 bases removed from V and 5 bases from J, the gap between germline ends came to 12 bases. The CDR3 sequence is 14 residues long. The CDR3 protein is CASSVAEKVDTQYF. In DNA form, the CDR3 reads TGTGCCAGCAGCGTGGCCGAAAAAGTAGATACGCAGTATTTT. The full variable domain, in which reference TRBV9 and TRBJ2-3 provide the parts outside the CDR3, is DSGVTQTPKHLITATGQRVTLRCSPRSGDLSVYWYQQSLDQGLQFLIQYYNGEERAKGNILERFSAQQFPDLHSELNLSSLELGDSALYFCASSVAEKVDTQYFGPGTRLTVL.

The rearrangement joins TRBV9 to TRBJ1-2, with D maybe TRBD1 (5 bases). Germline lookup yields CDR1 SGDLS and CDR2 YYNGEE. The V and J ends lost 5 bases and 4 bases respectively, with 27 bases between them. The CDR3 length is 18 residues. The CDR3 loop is CASSNKGAGKGLGYGYTF. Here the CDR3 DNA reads TGTGCCAGCAGTAACAAAGGAGCAGGGAAGGGGTTAGGCTATGGCTACACCTTC.

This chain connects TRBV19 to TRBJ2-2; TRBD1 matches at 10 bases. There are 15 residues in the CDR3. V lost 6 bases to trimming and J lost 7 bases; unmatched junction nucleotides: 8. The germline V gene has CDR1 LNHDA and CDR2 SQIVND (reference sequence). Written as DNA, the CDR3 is TGTGCCAGTAGCCAAGACAGGGGGCTGTTCGGGGAGCTGTTTTTT. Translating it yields CASSQDRGLFGELFF.

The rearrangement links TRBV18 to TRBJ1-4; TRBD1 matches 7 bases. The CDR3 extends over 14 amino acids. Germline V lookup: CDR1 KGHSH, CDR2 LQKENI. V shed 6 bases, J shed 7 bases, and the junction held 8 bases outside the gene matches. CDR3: CASSRQGLGEKLFF. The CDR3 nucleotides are TGTGCCAGCTCTCGACAGGGCTTGGGTGAAAAACTGTTTTTT.

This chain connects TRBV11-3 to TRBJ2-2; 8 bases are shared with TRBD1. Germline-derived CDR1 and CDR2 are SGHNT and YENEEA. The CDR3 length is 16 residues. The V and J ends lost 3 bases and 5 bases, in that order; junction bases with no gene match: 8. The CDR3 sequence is CASSFGGQGATGELFF. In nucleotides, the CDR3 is TGTGCCAGCAGCTTTGGGGGGCAGGGGGCAACCGGGGAGCTGTTTTTT.

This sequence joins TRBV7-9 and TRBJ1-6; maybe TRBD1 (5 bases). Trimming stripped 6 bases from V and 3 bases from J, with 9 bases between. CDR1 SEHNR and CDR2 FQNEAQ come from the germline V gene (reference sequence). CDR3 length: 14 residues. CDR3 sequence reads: CASRGLDYNSPLHF. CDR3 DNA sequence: TGTGCCAGCAGGGGGCTGGACTATAATTCACCCCTCCACTTT.

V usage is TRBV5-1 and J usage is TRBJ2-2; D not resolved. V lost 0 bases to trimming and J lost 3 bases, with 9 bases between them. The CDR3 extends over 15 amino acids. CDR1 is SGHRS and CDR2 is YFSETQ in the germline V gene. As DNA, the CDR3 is TGCGCCAGCAGCTTGGGAGTTCGAGACACCGGGGAGCTGTTTTTT. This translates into CASSLGVRDTGELFF.

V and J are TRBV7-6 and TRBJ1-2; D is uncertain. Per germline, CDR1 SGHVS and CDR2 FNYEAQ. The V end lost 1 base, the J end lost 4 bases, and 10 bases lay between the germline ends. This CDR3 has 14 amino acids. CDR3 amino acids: CASSLGGPAYGYTF. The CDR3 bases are TGTGCCAGCAGCTTAGGCGGTCCGGCCTATGGCTACACCTTC. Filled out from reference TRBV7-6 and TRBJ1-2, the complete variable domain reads GAGVSQSPRYKVTKRGQDVALRCDPISGHVSLYWYRQALGQGPEFLTYFNYEAQQDKSGLPNDRFSAERPEGSISTLTIQRTEQRDSAMYRCASSLGGPAYGYTFGSGTRLTVV.

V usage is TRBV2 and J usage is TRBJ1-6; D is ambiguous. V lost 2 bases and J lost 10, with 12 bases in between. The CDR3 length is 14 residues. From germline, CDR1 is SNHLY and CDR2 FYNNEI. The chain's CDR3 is CASSETFAGSPLHF. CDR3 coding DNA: TGTGCCAGCAGTGAAACTTTTGCGGGGTCACCCCTCCACTTT.

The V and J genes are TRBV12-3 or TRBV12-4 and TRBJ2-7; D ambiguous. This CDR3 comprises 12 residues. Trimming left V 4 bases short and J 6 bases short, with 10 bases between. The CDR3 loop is CASSYSPGEQYF. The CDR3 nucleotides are TGTGCCAGCAGTTATTCGCCAGGCGAGCAGTACTTC.

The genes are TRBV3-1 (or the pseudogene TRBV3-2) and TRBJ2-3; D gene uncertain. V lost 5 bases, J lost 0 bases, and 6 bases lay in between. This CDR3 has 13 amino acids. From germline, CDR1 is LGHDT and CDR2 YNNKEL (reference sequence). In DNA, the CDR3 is TGTGCCAGCAGCACTTTAAGCACAGATACGCAGTATTTT. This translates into CASSTLSTDTQYF.

The CDR3 protein is CASSLYPGGPGEQFF. The CDR3 nucleotides are TGTGCCAGCAGCTTATACCCGGGAGGGCCTGGTGAGCAGTTCTTC. The chain employs TRBV11-2 and TRBJ2-1; TRBD2 matches at 8 bases. The ends lost 2 bases at V and 9 bases at J; junction bases unmatched: 9. The CDR3 has 15 amino acids. Germline-derived CDR1 and CDR2 are SGHAT and FQNNGV.

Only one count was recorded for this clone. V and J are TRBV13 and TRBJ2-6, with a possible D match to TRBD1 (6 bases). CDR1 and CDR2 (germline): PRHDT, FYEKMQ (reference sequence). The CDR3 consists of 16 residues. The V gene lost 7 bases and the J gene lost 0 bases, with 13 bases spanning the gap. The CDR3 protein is CASTPGAASGANVLTF. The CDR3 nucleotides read TGTGCCAGCACCCCAGGGGCAGCCTCTGGGGCCAACGTCCTGACTTTC.

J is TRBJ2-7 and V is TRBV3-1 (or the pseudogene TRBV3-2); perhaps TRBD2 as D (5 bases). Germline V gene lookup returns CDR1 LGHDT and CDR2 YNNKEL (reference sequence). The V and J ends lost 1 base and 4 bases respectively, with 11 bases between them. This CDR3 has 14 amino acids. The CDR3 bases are TGTGCCAGCAGCCAAGCGACCGGACTGTACGAGCAGTACTTC. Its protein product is CASSQATGLYEQYF.